The 29 T cell receptor beta chains below come from one sample, sequenced in a study of blood T cells in healthy people across ages. A second roughly 7 to 12 cycle PCR used barcoded and J-beta primers. TCRdb processed the 5' RACE reads anew with MiXCR; each CDR3 protein has one entry. In the table there are roughly 1.9 million distinct CDR3 sequences, more than 35% of which are singletons. Sequences were obtained from blood. The receptors were gathered from a human donor in good health.

V usage is TRBV6-2 or TRBV6-3 and J usage is TRBJ1-2; D may be TRBD1 (6 bases). The germline V gene has CDR1 MNHEY and CDR2 SVGEGT. The V end lost 5 bases, the J end lost 4 bases, and 14 bases lay between the germline ends. The CDR3 has 14 amino acids. The CDR3 coding sequence is TGTGCCAGCAGTACTCACAGGGAAATCTATGGCTACACCTTC. Encoded protein: CASSTHREIYGYTF.

A few counts support this clonotype. V and J are TRBV6-5 and TRBJ1-6, with D perhaps TRBD1 (5 bases). Germline loops: CDR1 MNHEY, CDR2 SVGAGI. Trimming pared 0 bases from V and 7 bases from J, leaving 10 bases between. The CDR3 has 15 amino acids. CDR3 in amino acids: CASSYSGGSNSPLHF. The CDR3 region has the DNA TGTGCCAGCAGTTACTCGGGGGGGTCGAATTCACCCCTCCACTTT.

The CDR3 loop reads CASSEAVQWAGEQFF. The CDR3 DNA sequence: TGTGCCAGCAGTGAAGCTGTACAATGGGCCGGTGAGCAGTTCTTC. The gene calls are TRBV6-1 and TRBJ2-1; D not certain. CDR3 length equals 15 residues. The V end was cut by 0 bases, the J end by 9 bases, with 15 bases between. Germline CDR1 and CDR2: MNHNS and SASEGT.

V usage is TRBV28 and J usage is TRBJ1-1, with a tentative D call TRBD1 (5 bases). The CDR3 consists of 16 residues. The V gene lost 5 bases and the J gene lost 5 bases, with 21 bases spanning the gap. Looked up from germline, CDR1 is MDHEN and CDR2 is SYDVKM. This CDR3 is CASSPDREGGGTEAFF. The CDR3 region has the DNA TGTGCCAGCAGTCCTGACCGGGAGGGCGGGGGGACTGAAGCTTTCTTT.

The CDR3 sequence: CSGDEANYGYTF. CDR3 nucleotides: TGCAGCGGGGACGAAGCTAACTATGGCTACACCTTC. The gene calls are TRBV29-1 and TRBJ1-2; a possible D gene is TRBD1 (5 bases). The ends were cut back, 7 bases at V and 0 bases at J, with 9 bases in the middle. CDR1 and CDR2 from the germline V gene are SQVTM and ANQGSEA. The CDR3 has 12 amino acids.

The CDR3 sequence: CASSPPGYRTDTQYF. CDR3 nucleotides: TGTGCCAGCTCACCACCGGGGTATCGCACAGATACGCAGTATTTT. This rearrangement joins TRBV18 to TRBJ2-3, with D uncertain. The germline gives CDR1 KGHSH, CDR2 LQKENI. The CDR3 covers 15 residues. Trimming removed 0 bases from V and 1 base from J, with 8 bases in between. The full variable domain, rest sourced from reference TRBV18 and TRBJ2-3, is NAGVMQNPRHLVRRRGQEARLRCSPMKGHSHVYWYRQLPEEGLKFMVYLQKENIIDESGMPKERFSAEFPKEGPSILRIQQVVRGDSAAYFCASSPPGYRTDTQYFGPGTRLTVL.

This sequence joins TRBV13 and TRBJ2-1, with D possibly matching TRBD2 (7 bases). V was cut by 8 bases and J by 9 bases, with 17 bases left in between. CDR3 size: 13 residues. Germline values: CDR1 PRHDT, CDR2 FYEKMQ (reference sequence). Here the CDR3 reads CASAGGPASEQFF. DNA for the CDR3: TGTGCCAGCGCCGGGGGGCCCGCAAGTGAGCAGTTCTTC.

The rearrangement uses TRBV5-5 and TRBJ2-3; D unclear. Germline V gene data show CDR1 as SGHKS and CDR2 as YYEKEE (reference sequence). V gave up 4 bases and J gave up 4 bases, with 13 bases separating them. This CDR3 is built from 14 residues. CDR3 residues: CASSRLYPADTQYF. CDR3 DNA: TGTGCCAGCAGCCGCCTCTACCCCGCAGATACGCAGTATTTT.

This chain uses TRBV12-5 with TRBJ2-5; 9 bases are shared with TRBD2. Germline CDR1 and CDR2: LGHNT and FRNRAP. The CDR3 covers 17 residues. The V and J ends lost 4 bases and 1 base, in that order; junction bases with no gene match: 10. As DNA, the CDR3 is TGTGCTAGTGGTTCGGACCTGAGCGGGGGGCCCCAAGAGACCCAGTACTTC. Translation: CASGSDLSGGPQETQYF. The whole variable domain, filled in from reference TRBV12-5 and TRBJ2-5, reads DARVTQTPRHKVTEMGQEVTMRCQPILGHNTVFWYRQTMMQGLELLAYFRNRAPLDDSGMPKDRFSAEMPDATLATLKIQPSEPRDSAVYFCASGSDLSGGPQETQYFGPGTRLLVL.

Only a few counts were recorded for this clonotype. At one boundary the junction diverges from the germline segment, which might be a read error. The V call is TRBV29-1, the J call TRBJ2-7, with 9 bases identical to TRBD2. This CDR3 has 14 amino acids. Germline assignment: CDR1 SQVTM and CDR2 ANQGSEA. The CDR3 is CSAEDSGGSYEQYF. The CDR3 nucleotides read TGCAGCGCTGAAGATAGCGGGGGAAGTTACGAGCAGTACTTC.

The table lists this clonotype with a few counts. This chain joins TRBV5-1 and TRBJ2-7, with D maybe TRBD1 (7 bases). The J call may be faulty, since TRBJ2-5 better matches the DNA end. There are 15 residues in the CDR3. The germline CDR1 and CDR2 sequences are SGHRS and YFSETQ. The CDR3 DNA follows: TGCGCCAGCAGCGCGTGGACAGGTGGGAGGGAGACCCAGTACTTC. It translates to CASSAWTGGRETQYF.

The chain has TRBV2 and TRBJ2-1, with 8 bases matching TRBD2. This CDR3 region has 16 residues. CDR1 is SNHLY, CDR2 FYNNEI, per germline. Trimming took 4 bases from V and 8 from J; bases not matched to a gene: 13. CDR3 sequence (DNA): TGTGCCAGCAGTGGTACCGAGCGGGGGTTGGGGTATGAGCAGTTCTTC. This gives the protein CASSGTERGLGYEQFF.

A note on this clonotype: This may arise from a read error, as a much more abundant clone is one base away. The gene calls are TRBV10-3 and TRBJ2-5, with TRBD2 matching 7 bases. The J call may be mistaken, given a closer DNA end match to TRBJ2-1. This CDR3 is built from 13 residues. Germline V CDR1 and CDR2: ENHRY, SYGVKD. The CDR3 DNA sequence: TGTGCCACCTTGGGCGGGGGAGGAGAGACCCAGTTCTTC. Residues: CATLGGGGETQFF.

V is TRBV5-6 and J is TRBJ2-5, with TRBD2 as a possible D gene (6 bases). Germline-derived CDR1 and CDR2 are SGHDT and YYEEEE. CDR3 length equals 15 residues. Trimming left V 0 bases short and J 5 bases short, with 14 bases between. As DNA, the CDR3 is TGTGCCAGCAGCTTGGCGGGGGTCCGGGGGGAGACCCAGTACTTC. Protein product: CASSLAGVRGETQYF.

The J gene is TRBJ2-4, the V gene TRBV20-1, with 10 bases lining up with TRBD1. The J call is doubtful: the DNA matches TRBJ2-7 better. The CDR3 length is 13 residues. Germline CDR1 and CDR2: DFQATT and SNEGSKA (reference sequence). CDR3 in amino acids: CSAKTGGGYEQYF. The DNA of the CDR3 is TGCAGTGCCAAGACAGGGGGCGGATACGAGCAGTACTTC.

This clonotype has just one count. This chain joins TRBV4-3 and TRBJ2-5, with a possible D match to TRBD2 (6 bases). Between the trimmed V and J ends, which lost 1 base and 4 bases, there was a span of 22 bases. Germline values: CDR1 LGHNA, CDR2 YSLEER. CDR3 length: 18 residues. CDR3 sequence (DNA): TGCGCCAGCAGCCAAGGGGAGTCGGGAACGGCGGAGGGAGAGACCCAGTACTTC. Translation: CASSQGESGTAEGETQYF.

The genes are TRBV20-1 and TRBJ1-2, with a weak D call TRBD1 (5 bases). This CDR3 is built from 11 residues. The ends were cut back, 4 bases at V and 8 bases at J, with 11 bases in the middle. CDR1 DFQATT and CDR2 SNEGSKA come from the germline V gene (reference sequence). As DNA, the CDR3 is TGCAGTGCTACAGGGTCGGGGGGCTACACCTTC. It encodes CSATGSGGYTF.

This clonotype was counted only a few times. The genes are TRBV24-1 and TRBJ2-3; tentative D call: TRBD2 (6 bases). Germline V CDR1 and CDR2: KGHDR, SFDVKD. The CDR3 covers 13 residues. V was shortened by 10 bases and J by 3 bases, with 13 bases between the two germline ends. The DNA for the CDR3 is TGTGCCACTAGGACGACTAGTACAGATACGCAGTATTTT. As protein: CATRTTSTDTQYF.

The gene calls are TRBV7-9 and TRBJ1-2; possibly TRBD1 for D (6 bases). Per the germline V gene, CDR1 is SEHNR and CDR2 is FQNEAQ (reference sequence). This CDR3 is built from 14 residues. V was cut by 5 bases and J by 8 bases, with 18 bases left in between. The CDR3 here is CASSPLNRELGYTF. The CDR3 DNA reads as TGTGCCAGCAGCCCCCTAAACAGGGAATTGGGCTACACCTTC.

A few counts support this clonotype. In nucleotides, the CDR3 is TGCAGTGCTCCCCGGGCCGGCACAGATACGCAGTATTTT. Encoded protein: CSAPRAGTDTQYF. The rearrangement joins TRBV20-1 to TRBJ2-3; D remains unclear. Germline V CDR1 and CDR2: DFQATT, SNEGSKA (reference sequence). The CDR3 runs 13 residues. V lost 5 bases, J lost 1 base, and 10 bases lay in between.

The sample holds a few counts of this clonotype. The genes are TRBV7-8 and TRBJ2-1, with D unclear. The germline V gene encodes CDR1 SGHVS and CDR2 FQNEAQ. Trimming took off 2 bases at V and 4 bases at J, with 12 bases between the two ends. This CDR3 spans 15 amino acids. DNA of the CDR3: TGTGCCAGCAGCTTACGTAGTCTTTTTTACAATGAGCAGTTCTTC. Protein sequence: CASSLRSLFYNEQFF. Full variable domain (outside the CDR3, taken from reference TRBV7-8 and TRBJ2-1): GAGVSQSPRYKVAKRGQDVALRCDPISGHVSLFWYQQALGQGPEFLTYFQNEAQLDKSGLPSDRFFAERPEGSVSTLKIQRTQQEDSAVYLCASSLRSLFYNEQFFGPGTRLTVL.

This clonotype was picked up a small number of times. This chain joins TRBV20-1 and TRBJ2-3; D may correspond to TRBD1 or TRBD2 (6 bases each). V lost 5 bases and J lost 0, with 15 bases in between. The CDR3 totals 15 residues. Germline loops: CDR1 DFQATT, CDR2 SNEGSKA (reference sequence). The CDR3 DNA follows: TGCAGTGCTCCTCCGAGGGGGGAGAGCACAGATACGCAGTATTTT. This encodes CSAPPRGESTDTQYF.

V gene TRBV7-3 combines with J gene TRBJ2-7; 8 positions match TRBD2. In germline, CDR1 is SGHTA, CDR2 FQGTGA. The length of the CDR3 is 14 residues. V lost 5 bases to trimming and J lost 9 bases; unmatched junction nucleotides: 12. CDR3: CASSPSAGGQRQYF. CDR3 coding DNA: TGTGCCAGCAGCCCGTCGGCGGGGGGCCAACGGCAGTACTTC.

The rearrangement uses TRBV7-8 and TRBJ1-1; no firm D call. Trimming removed 5 bases from V and 5 bases from J, with 15 bases in between. Germline V gene sequence: CDR1 SGHVS, CDR2 FQNEAQ. The CDR3 has 14 residues. The CDR3 loop reads CASSPPTFETEAFF. The CDR3 bases are TGTGCCAGCAGCCCGCCAACCTTCGAAACTGAAGCTTTCTTT.

The J gene is TRBJ2-3, the V gene TRBV29-1, with D possibly TRBD1 on 6 matching bases. CDR1 and CDR2 (germline): SQVTM, ANQGSEA. V was shortened by 4 bases and J by 2 bases, with 10 bases between the two germline ends. The CDR3 loop spans 13 amino acids. The CDR3 protein is CSVGQGPTDTQYF. The CDR3, as DNA: TGCAGCGTTGGTCAGGGGCCCACAGATACGCAGTATTTT.

J is TRBJ2-3 and V is TRBV7-2; TRBD2 might be the D (5 bases). Germline CDR1 and CDR2: SGHTA and FQGNSA. Trimming left V 1 base short and J 7 bases short, with 12 bases between. This CDR3 contains 14 residues. CDR3 residues: CASSLGLAAHTQYF. The CDR3 nucleotides are TGTGCCAGCAGCTTAGGGCTAGCCGCTCATACGCAGTATTTT.

This clonotype has just one count. The chain combines TRBV12-3 or TRBV12-4 with TRBJ1-6; TRBD1 is a possible D gene (6 bases). V was pared by 6 bases and J by 11 bases, with 14 bases between. This CDR3 has 13 amino acids. The CDR3 DNA reads TGTGCCAGCAGGCCCACAGGGACGACACCCCTCCACTTT. Translating gives CASRPTGTTPLHF.

The chain uses TRBV20-1 and TRBJ2-4; possibly TRBD2 for D (5 bases). Gene TRBJ2-5 matches the end of the DNA better, so the J call may be wrong. The CDR3 contains 14 residues. CDR1 DFQATT and CDR2 SNEGSKA come from the germline V gene (reference sequence). The CDR3 reads CSAPTGILRETQYF. The CDR3, as DNA: TGCAGTGCGCCTACCGGGATCCTAAGGGAGACCCAGTACTTC.

The table lists this clonotype with a few counts. The V call is TRBV29-1, the J call TRBJ1-2; the D is unclear. The CDR3 contains 10 residues. Germline loops: CDR1 SQVTM, CDR2 ANQGSEA. V was shortened by 5 bases and J by 6 bases, with 7 bases between the two germline ends. CDR3 protein: CSVLHDGYTF. Written as DNA, the CDR3 is TGCAGCGTTCTTCATGATGGCTACACCTTC.